The rows below give T cell receptor beta chains drawn from one sample of a study of regulatory T cells in long-lasting Graves disease. TCRdb recomputed calls from the multiplex PCR reads with MiXCR, one row per CDR3 protein. Of approximately 350,000 distinct CDR3 sequences in the sample, around 15% were seen once. These same data were also listed under a study on T cells in Graves' hyperthyroidism and ophthalmopathy.

The material was peripheral blood mononuclear cells (PBMCs), obtained at new diagnosis, from a patient treated with antithyroid drugs. These TCRs come from a woman aged 18-29 years with Graves disease. Each CDR3 is given without its conserved first and last residue. The order of the fields is D gene, V gene, CDR3 protein. D genes are given only for firm matches.

>TRBD2|TRBV9
ASSADSGTSDYNEQF
>TRBD1|TRBV5-6
ASSKGTGFLSEQY
>.|TRBV20-1
SARKETQY
>.|TRBV2
ASTGGYTEAF
>TRBD2|TRBV7-8
ASSFSAGPGLAAAGGADTQY
>TRBD2|TRBV7-3
ASSLLGGLAGGGGELF
>.|TRBV29-1
SVEIAGHQETQY
>.|TRBV7-2
ASSSVSTDTQY
>TRBD2|TRBV28
ASTTGGDEQY
>.|TRBV27
ASHPAAGSVRDYHGYT